This TCR beta chain was sequenced for a study of blood T cell repertoires in COVID-19. Background on the study: Acute and convalescent COVID-19 specimens originated in the United States, Italy and Spain.

V gave up 0 bases and J gave up 4 bases, with 11 bases separating them. Germline lookup yields CDR1 MNHNY and CDR2 SVGAGI (reference sequence). This CDR3 spans 15 amino acids. In the original analysis: Estimation of nucleated cell counts relied on the amplification of reference gene primers. Method: immunoSEQ multiplex PCR; TCRdb's copy keeps in-frame clones and lacks some. Clonal size and the V and J genes are those of that table, whereas D and trimming came from the DNA. The sample has some 40,000 clones; 88% are singletons. Input material: peripheral blood. The TCR comes from a human donor in a cohort sampled during active COVID-19. The chain recombines TRBV6-6 with TRBJ2-3; D gene uncertain. This chain's CDR3 is CASSYSPRLADTQYF. The CDR3 DNA follows: TGTGCCAGCAGTTACTCCCCCCGGCTAGCAGATACGCAGTATTTT.